This T cell receptor (beta chain) was retrieved from a study of response to subunit inactivated influenza vaccine. V lost 2 bases to trimming and J lost 4 bases; unmatched junction nucleotides: 5. CDR1 and CDR2 from the germline V gene are KGHSH and LQKENI. The CDR3 consists of 15 residues. General observations from the study: Authors suggested that a seasonal influenza vaccination recruits few new T cells each time.

From the RT-PCR reads, TCRdb called clonotypes with MiXCR, one entry per CDR3 protein. Here the sample spans about 580,000 distinct CDR3 sequences, approximately 14% being singletons. Only a few counts were recorded for this clonotype. Antigen unknown. The receptor was isolated from a man aged 50 to 59 who received an inactivated influenza vaccine. The sequencing used PBMCs from blood, collected 12 days after vaccination. The chain employs TRBV18 and TRBJ1-2, with 9 bases matching TRBD1. CDR3 loop: CASSPKTGGTYGYTF. The CDR3 DNA is TGTGCCAGCTCACCAAAGACAGGGGGAACCTATGGCTACACCTTC.